This T cell receptor beta chain is from a study of blood T cell repertoires in COVID-19. Assay: immunoSEQ multiplex PCR; the TCRdb copy retains only in-frame clones and omits some. This sample has some 160,000 clones, with 85% to 90% found just once. Sample: peripheral blood. The source of this sequence is a woman in her fifties or sixties with active COVID-19.

In DNA, the CDR3 is TGTGCCAGCAGCCAAATAGTGGGCTCTGGCTACACCTTC. It specifies CASSQIVGSGYTF. V usage is TRBV3-1 (or the pseudogene TRBV3-2) and J usage is TRBJ1-2; unclear D gene. Per the germline V gene, CDR1 is LGHDT and CDR2 is YNNKEL (reference sequence). Trimming shortened V by 2 bases and J by 7 bases, and 11 bases separated the two germline ends. The CDR3 sequence is 13 residues long.